This T cell receptor beta chain is drawn from a study of blood T cells in healthy people across ages. Regarding this clonotype: Antigen: not known.

Primers used in a second PCR of roughly 7 to 12 cycles were a sample-barcoded 5' primer and a J-beta primer mix. A template-switch adaptor that had 12 random nucleotides put a tag on each cDNA molecule. TCRdb analysed the 5' RACE reads with MiXCR anew, one entry per CDR3 protein. The repertoire holds 850,000 or so distinct CDR3 sequences, with 29% as singletons. The study, taken as a whole, reports: Diversity figures based on one million T cells were deemed too low.

Germline loops: CDR1 MDHEN, CDR2 SYDVKM. The CDR3 is made up of 13 amino acids. V gave up 3 bases and J gave up 2 bases, with 7 bases separating them. The receptor was derived from a woman over 75 in good health. Sequencing was done on a sample of blood. The J gene is TRBJ1-2, the V gene TRBV28; no clear D. As DNA, the CDR3 is TGTGCCAGCAGTTTCTTCAAGAACTATGGCTACACCTTC. Translating gives CASSFFKNYGYTF.